These 9 T cell receptor beta chains share one sample of origin, sequenced in a study of human T cells and chemical hapten exposure. TCRdb called the RACE reads again in MiXCR, with one record for every CDR3 protein. Of some 99,000 distinct CDR3 sequences in the sample, less than 10% are singletons; the top ten hold 3% to 4%. The time point denotes: patch test 2, 6 weeks after DPC sensitization. Indicated treatment: therapeutic diphenylcyclopropenone sensitization with weekly scalp DPC. Sequenced here: whole blood, sampled in connection with sensitization to the hapten diphenylcyclopropenone (DPC). All receptors come from a woman aged 40 to 49 with alopecia areata. Some clones in this sample may be carry-over from other donors' samples.

This chain uses TRBV29-1 with TRBJ1-1; D call uncertain. Trimming took off 4 bases at V and 6 bases at J, with 15 bases between the two ends. Germline V gene data show CDR1 as SQVTM and CDR2 as ANQGSEA. The CDR3 runs 13 residues. This CDR3 is CSVGRLGNSEAFF. CDR3 nucleotides: TGCAGCGTTGGTCGTCTGGGTAACTCTGAAGCTTTCTTT.

This clonotype was seen ten or more times. The chain joins TRBV12-3 or TRBV12-4 to TRBJ2-2, with TRBD2 matching 12 bases. The CDR3 runs to 16 residues. V shed 5 bases, J shed 9 bases, and the junction held 10 bases outside the gene matches. The CDR3 region is CASSTAWTSGVRELFF. The CDR3 bases are TGTGCCAGCAGTACGGCATGGACTAGCGGGGTCCGGGAGCTGTTTTTT.

This clonotype has a handful of counts. V and J are TRBV20-1 and TRBJ2-5; possibly TRBD2 for D (5 bases). Germline V gives CDR1 DFQATT, CDR2 SNEGSKA (reference sequence). Trimming cost V 0 bases and J 2 bases, with 13 bases left between them. The CDR3 loop spans 15 amino acids. DNA of the CDR3: TGCAGTGCTAGAGATGCAGCAGCGGTTCAAGAGACCCAGTACTTC. This translates into CSARDAAAVQETQYF.

The sample holds many counts of this clonotype. This chain joins TRBV2 and TRBJ2-1; TRBD2 agrees at 8 bases. This CDR3 is built from 15 residues. The V segment lost 4 bases and the J segment 10 bases; nucleotides outside the gene matches: 12. Germline CDR1 reads SNHLY; CDR2 reads FYNNEI. The CDR3 here is CASSAYGGAVVEQFF. The CDR3 nucleotides are TGTGCCAGCAGTGCCTACGGGGGGGCCGTTGTGGAGCAGTTCTTC.

J is TRBJ1-3 and V is TRBV20-1; the D is unclear. The CDR3 totals 14 residues. V was cut by 0 bases and J by 0 bases, with 6 bases left in between. In germline, CDR1 is DFQATT, CDR2 SNEGSKA (reference sequence). This chain's CDR3 is CSARESTSGNTIYF. The CDR3 DNA sequence: TGCAGTGCTAGAGAGAGCACCTCTGGAAACACCATATATTTT.

This clonotype was recorded at least ten times. A read error may produce the germline difference seen at one junction end. This chain connects TRBV6-5 to TRBJ2-4; D might be TRBD2 (6 bases). The CDR3 covers 12 residues. Looked up from germline, CDR1 is MNHEY and CDR2 is SVGAGI. DNA for the CDR3: TGTGCCAGCAGTTACGGGACGGGGGAGGTGACGTTC. This gives the protein CASSYGTGEVTF.

Many counts were recorded for this clonotype. The chain joins TRBV28 to TRBJ1-2; D uncertain. Germline V lookup: CDR1 MDHEN, CDR2 SYDVKM. The CDR3 is 13 residues long. V was clipped by 2 bases and J by 4 bases, with 8 bases between them. The DNA for the CDR3 is TGTGCCAGCAGTTTAGAGAAGGCCTATGGCTACACCTTC. Its translation is CASSLEKAYGYTF.

In the case of this clonotype: The germline gene is not matched at one end of the junction; a read error may be the cause. The gene calls are TRBV12-3 or TRBV12-4 and TRBJ2-7; 7 bases agree with TRBD1. There are 15 residues in the CDR3. The CDR3 DNA follows: TGTGCCAGCAGTTTAGCAGGGGGCAGCGGATTCGAGCAGAACTTC. This codes for CASSLAGGSGFEQNF.

J is TRBJ2-7 and V is TRBV29-1, with D perhaps TRBD1 or TRBD2 (6 bases each). CDR3 length: 12 amino acids. Trimming stripped 7 bases from V and 1 base from J, with 11 bases between. Germline CDR1 reads SQVTM; CDR2 reads ANQGSEA. The CDR3 sequence is CSGGADSYEQYF. In nucleotides, the CDR3 is TGCAGCGGGGGGGCGGATTCCTACGAGCAGTACTTC.